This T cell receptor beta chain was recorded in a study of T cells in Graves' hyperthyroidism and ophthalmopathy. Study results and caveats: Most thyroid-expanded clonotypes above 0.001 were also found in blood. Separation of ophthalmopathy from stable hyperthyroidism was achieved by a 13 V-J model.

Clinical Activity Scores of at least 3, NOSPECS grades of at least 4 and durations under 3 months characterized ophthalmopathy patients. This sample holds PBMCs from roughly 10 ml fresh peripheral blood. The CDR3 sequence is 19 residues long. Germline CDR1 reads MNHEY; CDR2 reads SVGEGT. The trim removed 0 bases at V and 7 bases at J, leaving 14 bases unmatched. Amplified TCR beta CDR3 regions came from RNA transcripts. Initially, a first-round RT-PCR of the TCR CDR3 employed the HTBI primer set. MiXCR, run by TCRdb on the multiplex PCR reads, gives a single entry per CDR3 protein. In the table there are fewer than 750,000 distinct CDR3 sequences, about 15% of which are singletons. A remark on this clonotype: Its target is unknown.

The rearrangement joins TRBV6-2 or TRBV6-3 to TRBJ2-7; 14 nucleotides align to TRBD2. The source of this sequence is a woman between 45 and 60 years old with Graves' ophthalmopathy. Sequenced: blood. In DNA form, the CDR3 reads TGTGCCAGCAGTTACTCGTTGCAAGTGACTAGCGGGAGGGCCGGTGAGCAGTACTTC. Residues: CASSYSLQVTSGRAGEQYF.